This T cell receptor beta chain was retrieved from a study of OX40 agonist ivuxolimab in advanced cancers. With respect to the entire study: The costimulatory receptor OX40 (CD134) was targeted by ivuxolimab, a fully human IgG2 agonistic monoclonal antibody. Of the 50 to 55 dose-escalation patients, hepatocellular carcinoma was present in approximately 20, melanoma in approximately 15, renal cell carcinoma in 9 and head and neck cancer in 9. The point of sequencing TCRbeta in the periphery was to test whether ivuxolimab changed TCR sequence diversity and drove clonal T-cell expansion. Prior anti-PD-1, anti-PD-L1 or anti-CTLA-4 therapy was permitted, and less than 45% of dose-escalation patients had received checkpoint inhibitors. Intravenous ivuxolimab was administered to patients every 2 weeks at six dose levels: 0.01, 0.1, 0.3, 1.5, 3 and 10 mg/kg. The dose-escalation cohort was 82.7% male with a mean age of roughly 62 years, ranging from about 23 to 85. Partial responses occurred in three dose-escalation patients: two with cutaneous melanoma and one with hepatocellular carcinoma. The paper describes the monotherapy dose-escalation part (N = 52 patients) of the phase I trial of ivuxolimab. What the authors observed across the whole study: In partial responders in the 0.1-3.0 mg/kg groups, normalized peripheral clonal expansion was found to be among the lowest, especially among CD8+ T cells. At doses of 0.1 to 3.0 mg/kg, clonal expansion of both CD4+ and CD8+ blood T cells was observed from baseline to week 6. Low levels of normalized T-cell clonal expansion were also seen in some nonresponding patients. Which antigens the clonally expanded peripheral T cells were specific for was not determined. On average, CD8+ T cells showed more expanded clones than CD4+ T cells after ivuxolimab.

Genomic DNA was isolated from the sorted cells so that the TCRbeta CDR3 region could be sequenced. TCRbeta CDR3 regions were sequenced using the immunoSEQ Assay. TCRdb provides this immuneACCESS table in a form limited to in-frame rearrangements. Some clones are lacking; in checked studies, under half of them reflect an unresolved V gene, and why the rest are absent is not known. The sample data list approximately 23,000 clones, and roughly 85% of these were observed just once. Clones ranked in the top ten supply roughly 16% of the sample. This clone was detected a few times. Its antigen remains unidentified. Base-call qualities are not available, and no considerably larger clone is one nucleotide away. Patients with a history of autoimmune disease or receiving systemic immunosuppression were excluded from the trial. Peripheral blood for TCR sequencing was collected from all dose cohorts at baseline, on cycle 4 day 1, and on cycle 7 day 1. Samples were obtained from an open-label, multicenter, first-in-human phase I dose-escalation trial of ivuxolimab. Adults with locally advanced or metastatic melanoma, renal cell carcinoma, hepatocellular carcinoma or head and neck squamous cell carcinoma were enrolled in the trial. Before TCR sequencing, CD4+ T cells and CD8+ T cells from peripheral blood were sorted into separate populations.

The TCR sequence derives from an adult with an advanced solid tumor such as melanoma, head and neck, liver or kidney cancer. The sequencing used CD4+ or CD8+ T cells sorted from blood, collected in a trial of the OX40 agonist ivuxolimab.

The CDR3 corresponds to CASSLAGGNQPQHF. The DNA sequence follows: TGTGCCAGCAGCTTAGCAGGGGGCAATCAGCCCCAGCATTTT. This chain is built from TRBV7-8 and TRBJ1-5; the D gene is perhaps TRBD1, on 5 matching bases. The germline V gene supplies CDR1 SGHVS and CDR2 FQNEAQ. Between the V and J ends, shortened by 0 bases and 2 bases respectively, the junction contains 5 bases. Counted from cysteine to phenylalanine, this CDR3 has 14 amino acids. Only the CDR3 part of the read is kept: 42 bases, read in frame from the first base.